Following are 20 T cell receptor beta chains from one sample sequenced in a study of blood T cell repertoires in COVID-19. Sequencing used immunoSEQ multiplex PCR; TCRdb keeps in-frame clones, though not all of them. The table shows approximately 390,000 clones, with around nine tenths occurring only once. Source material: PBMCs or T cells enriched from blood (not recorded which). These receptors originate from a woman between 50 and 59 years old who had recovered from COVID-19.

In nucleotides, the CDR3 is TGTGCCAGCAGTACCGGGTGGAACACTGAAGCTTTCTTT. It specifies CASSTGWNTEAFF. This chain links TRBV12-3 or TRBV12-4 with TRBJ1-1, with no clear D. This CDR3 is built from 13 residues. The V end was cut by 5 bases, the J end by 1 base, with 8 bases between.

V and J are TRBV3-1 (or the pseudogene TRBV3-2) and TRBJ2-6, with D possibly being TRBD1 (5 bases). The CDR3 sequence is 12 residues long. The germline gives CDR1 LGHDT, CDR2 YNNKEL (reference sequence). Trimming stripped 1 base from V and 11 bases from J, with 6 bases between. The CDR3 sequence: CASSQAGYVLTF. The CDR3 nucleotides are TGTGCCAGCAGCCAAGCAGGGTACGTCCTGACTTTC.

The chain joins TRBV15 to TRBJ2-1; TRBD2 matches at 11 bases. This CDR3 is 15 amino acids long. The V and J ends lost 1 base and 15 bases, in that order; junction bases with no gene match: 11. Germline CDR1 is LNHNV and CDR2 is YYDKDF (reference sequence). CDR3 region: CATSRVPASGGSRFF. The CDR3 DNA is TGTGCCACCAGCAGAGTGCCAGCTAGCGGGGGGTCCCGGTTCTTC.

This chain connects TRBV28 to TRBJ2-2; 9 nucleotides match TRBD1. The germline V gene has CDR1 MDHEN and CDR2 SYDVKM. With V trimmed by 7 bases and J by 0 bases, 6 bases remained unmatched. The CDR3 sequence is 16 residues long. The DNA of the CDR3 is TGTGCCAGCACGGGACAGGGCCCTGCGAACACCGGGGAGCTGTTTTTT. Its protein product is CASTGQGPANTGELFF.

This clone came up once. The rearrangement joins TRBV6-1 to TRBJ2-4; 13 nucleotides agree with TRBD2. Germline lookup yields CDR1 MNHNS and CDR2 SASEGT. The V and J ends lost 2 bases and 6 bases, in that order; junction bases with no gene match: 4. The CDR3 has 16 residues. CDR3 in amino acids: CASSELGTSGVNIQYF. The DNA of the CDR3 is TGTGCCAGCAGTGAACTGGGGACTAGCGGGGTAAACATTCAGTACTTC.

This chain's CDR3 is CASSGFRLAGGDTQYF. The CDR3 DNA reads TGTGCCAGCAGCGGATTTAGACTAGCGGGGGGAGATACGCAGTATTTT. V and J are TRBV9 and TRBJ2-3, with 13 positions matching TRBD2. CDR3 length: 16 amino acids. V lost 3 bases to trimming and J lost 5 bases; unmatched junction nucleotides: 6. Germline V gene lookup returns CDR1 SGDLS and CDR2 YYNGEE.

V usage is TRBV2 and J usage is TRBJ1-5, with 12 nucleotides matching TRBD1. Germline V lookup: CDR1 SNHLY, CDR2 FYNNEI. The ends lost 5 bases at V and 8 bases at J; junction bases unmatched: 13. This CDR3 has 17 residues. DNA for the CDR3: TGTGCCAGCAGTCCTATTAGTGGGACAGGGGGCGGGGAGCCCCAGCATTTT. Translation gives CASSPISGTGGGEPQHF.

This chain joins TRBV12-3 or TRBV12-4 and TRBJ2-1; 10 nucleotides line up with TRBD1. J lost 8 bases, V lost 9 bases, and 7 bases had no gene match. The CDR3 consists of 13 residues. CDR3 sequence reads: CASRQGAVDEQFF. The CDR3 DNA is TGTGCCAGTAGACAGGGGGCAGTGGATGAGCAGTTCTTC.

The V and J genes are TRBV2 and TRBJ1-5; D call uncertain. Germline V gene data show CDR1 as SNHLY and CDR2 as FYNNEI. V lost 6 bases, J lost 0 bases, and 9 bases lay in between. This CDR3 region has 14 residues. The CDR3 DNA follows: TGTGCCAGCAGCGAAATCTATAGCAATCAGCCCCAGCATTTT. This sequence encodes CASSEIYSNQPQHF.

The rearrangement uses TRBV10-3 and TRBJ1-2; tentative D call: TRBD1 (5 bases). The CDR3 has 13 residues. Trimming stripped 10 bases from V and 8 bases from J, with 20 bases between. Germline V gene data show CDR1 as ENHRY and CDR2 as SYGVKD. The CDR3: CASRSGSAGGYTF. In DNA, the CDR3 is TGTGCCAGTCGTTCAGGGAGCGCGGGGGGCTACACCTTC.

The chain combines TRBV12-3 or TRBV12-4 with TRBJ1-2; maybe TRBD1 (5 bases). CDR3 length: 12 amino acids. Trimming left V 2 bases short and J 8 bases short, with 9 bases between. CDR3 bases: TGTGCCAGCAGTTTAAAAGGGGAAGGCTACACCTTC. Translating gives CASSLKGEGYTF.

The rearrangement joins TRBV4-1 to TRBJ1-4; maybe TRBD1 (6 bases). Per germline, CDR1 MGHRA and CDR2 YSYEKL. The ends were cut back, 3 bases at V and 5 bases at J, with 22 bases in the middle. The CDR3 spans 18 residues. Here the CDR3 DNA reads TGCGCCAGCAGCCAGAGACAGGCCGGAGAGCTAGGGAATGAAAAACTGTTTTTT. Encoded protein: CASSQRQAGELGNEKLFF.

The chain combines TRBV19 with TRBJ2-1, with 7 bases lining up with TRBD1. The germline gives CDR1 LNHDA, CDR2 SQIVND (reference sequence). CDR3 length equals 15 residues. Trimming took 7 bases from V and 2 from J; bases not matched to a gene: 8. Written as DNA, the CDR3 is TGTGCCAGTAAAAAAGGGACAGCCACCTACAATGAGCAGTTCTTC. This translates into CASKKGTATYNEQFF.

This clone was observed a handful of times. The genes are TRBV6-2 or TRBV6-3 and TRBJ1-2; D is uncertain. Germline V CDR1 and CDR2: MNHEY, SVGEGT. Trimming removed 2 bases from V and 6 bases from J, with 4 bases in between. This CDR3 has 11 residues. For the CDR3, the DNA is TGTGCCAGCAGTTACCCCGATGGCTACACCTTC. This encodes CASSYPDGYTF.

The rearrangement uses TRBV6-6 and TRBJ2-3; 8 bases line up with TRBD2. CDR3 length equals 14 residues. V lost 8 bases and J lost 3; bases outside the gene matches: 7. Germline V gene sequence: CDR1 MNHNY, CDR2 SVGAGI (reference sequence). CDR3 nucleotides: TGTGCCAGCGGATTAGCGGGGACTACAGATACGCAGTATTTT. This encodes CASGLAGTTDTQYF.

The chain carries TRBV7-3 and TRBJ1-1, with 10 bases fitting TRBD1. In germline, CDR1 is SGHTA, CDR2 FQGTGA. There are 15 residues in the CDR3. Losses at the gene ends were 2 bases for V and 2 bases for J; bases not matched to a gene: 2. The DNA for the CDR3 is TGTGCCAGCAGCTTAGGGACAGGGGTAAACACTGAAGCTTTCTTT. Translation: CASSLGTGVNTEAFF.

For the CDR3, the DNA is TGTGCCAGCAGTGAACTGGGAGTGAGGAGCAATCAGCCCCAGCATTTT. Protein: CASSELGVRSNQPQHF. V usage is TRBV6-1 and J usage is TRBJ1-5; D remains unclear. The germline V gene encodes CDR1 MNHNS and CDR2 SASEGT. The V and J ends lost 2 bases and 1 base respectively, with 12 bases between them. The CDR3 sequence is 16 residues long.

The count of this clone is one. This chain uses TRBV30 with TRBJ1-2, with D uncertain. The germline gives CDR1 GTSNPN, CDR2 SVGIG (reference sequence). With 1 base removed from V and 4 bases from J, the gap between germline ends came to 10 bases. The CDR3 totals 13 residues. DNA for the CDR3: TGTGCCTGGAGTGGTGCTTGGGCCTATGGCTACACCTTC. Translating it yields CAWSGAWAYGYTF.

The chain carries TRBV11-3 and TRBJ1-5; no clear D. Per germline, CDR1 SGHNT and CDR2 YENEEA. CDR3 length: 14 amino acids. Between the trimmed V and J ends, which lost 2 bases and 5 bases, there was a span of 10 bases. As DNA, the CDR3 is TGTGCCAGCAGCTTACGTTACCAGTATCAGCCCCAGCATTTT. This translates into CASSLRYQYQPQHF.

This chain joins TRBV4-1 and TRBJ1-5, with a weak D call TRBD1 (6 bases). Germline V gives CDR1 MGHRA, CDR2 YSYEKL. CDR3 size: 16 residues. Trimming removed 1 base from V and 8 bases from J, with 18 bases in between. CDR3 sequence (DNA): TGCGCCAGCAGCCAAGTCGATCGCCAGGGGCGAAAGCCCCAGCATTTT. Its protein is CASSQVDRQGRKPQHF.